These 27 T cell receptor beta chains came from one sample sequenced in a study of technical replicates of blood from a few donors. The repertoire was sequenced with immunoSEQ multiplex PCR; TCRdb's copy has only in-frame clones and lacks some. The sample includes tens of thousands of clones, around 83% of them seen just once. Sequenced material: PBMCs. These receptors all stem from a human donor in good health. Some clones in this sample may be carry-over from other donors' samples.

The chain has TRBV30 and TRBJ1-2, with TRBD1 as a possible D gene (5 bases). Germline V lookup: CDR1 GTSNPN, CDR2 SVGIG (reference sequence). Trimming removed 3 bases at V and 8 bases at J, with 16 bases between. The CDR3 is 13 residues long. The CDR3 is CAWSADSKRGYTF. In DNA form, the CDR3 reads TGTGCCTGGAGCGCTGACAGCAAAAGAGGCTACACCTTC.

The table lists this clone with a count of one. V gene TRBV29-1 combines with J gene TRBJ2-5; D perhaps matches TRBD2 (7 bases). This CDR3 is built from 13 residues. Trimming stripped 4 bases from V and 2 bases from J, with 11 bases between. CDR1 SQVTM and CDR2 ANQGSEA come from the germline V gene. DNA for the CDR3: TGCAGCGTTGGGGGGGGCGGGCAAGAGACCCAGTACTTC. As protein: CSVGGGGQETQYF.

The chain links TRBV2 to TRBJ2-2; D might be TRBD2 (5 bases). CDR3 length equals 12 residues. Germline V gene sequence: CDR1 SNHLY, CDR2 FYNNEI. V was pared by 8 bases and J by 5 bases, with 9 bases between. The CDR3 DNA reads as TGTGCCAGCCGCGCGGGTACCGGGGAGCTGTTTTTT. Amino acid sequence: CASRAGTGELFF.

The V gene is TRBV5-6, the J gene TRBJ1-6; the match to TRBD1 covers 9 bases. Germline V CDR1 and CDR2: SGHDT, YYEEEE. The CDR3 sequence is 17 residues long. V was pared by 5 bases and J by 5 bases, with 11 bases of the junction left unmatched. This chain's CDR3 is CASSLRTGTGNNSPLHF. In DNA, the CDR3 is TGTGCCAGCAGTCTGAGGACCGGGACAGGGAATAATTCACCCCTCCACTTT. The whole variable domain, remainder taken from reference TRBV5-6 and TRBJ1-6, is DAGVTQSPTHLIKTRGQQVTLRCSPKSGHDTVSWYQQALGQGPQFIFQYYEEEERQRGNFPDRFSGHQFPNYSSELNVNALLLGDSALYLCASSLRTGTGNNSPLHFGNGTRLTVT.

This clone was seen once. The chain links TRBV28 to TRBJ2-7, with 10 nucleotides matching TRBD1. The trim removed 5 bases at V and 4 bases at J, leaving 11 bases unmatched. The CDR3 is made up of 16 amino acids. The germline V gene has CDR1 MDHEN and CDR2 SYDVKM. The chain's CDR3 is CASSRRTGTGAYEQYF. CDR3 DNA: TGTGCCAGCAGTAGGAGGACGGGGACAGGGGCGTACGAGCAGTACTTC.

Only a few counts were recorded for this clone. This chain joins TRBV7-2 and TRBJ2-3; D remains unclear. The CDR3 is 15 amino acids. CDR1 and CDR2 (germline): SGHTA, FQGNSA. V lost 7 bases to trimming and J lost 1 base, with 15 bases between them. CDR3 sequence reads: CASIPWWLGTDTQYF. The DNA for the CDR3 is TGTGCCAGCATCCCCTGGTGGTTAGGCACAGATACGCAGTATTTT.

V gene TRBV18 combines with J gene TRBJ1-2, with 8 bases fitting TRBD1. Germline V gives CDR1 KGHSH, CDR2 LQKENI. The CDR3 is made up of 15 amino acids. V was clipped by 5 bases and J by 2 bases; unmatched bases: 7. CDR3 loop: CASSTGQGTNYGYTF. The CDR3 coding sequence is TGTGCCAGCTCAACCGGACAGGGCACCAACTATGGCTACACCTTC.

This chain joins TRBV5-1 and TRBJ1-4; D ambiguous. The V gene lost 4 bases and the J gene lost 8 bases, with 12 bases spanning the gap. CDR1 and CDR2 (germline): SGHRS, YFSETQ. CDR3 length equals 13 residues. CDR3 sequence (DNA): TGCGCCAGCAGCCCCGAAATTCGGGAAAAACTGTTTTTT. This encodes CASSPEIREKLFF. The full variable domain, rest sourced from reference TRBV5-1 and TRBJ1-4, is KAGVTQTPRYLIKTRGQQVTLSCSPISGHRSVSWYQQTPGQGLQFLFEYFSETQRNKGNFPGRFSGRQFSNSRSEMNVSTLELGDSALYLCASSPEIREKLFFGSGTQLSVL.

This clone was recorded once. The chain employs TRBV18 and TRBJ2-5; the match to TRBD2 covers 7 bases. V was pared by 5 bases and J by 4 bases, with 4 bases of the junction left unmatched. Germline V gene sequence: CDR1 KGHSH, CDR2 LQKENI. There are 13 residues in the CDR3. CDR3 in DNA: TGTGCCAGCTCAGCGGGAGAGGGAGAGACCCAGTACTTC. It specifies CASSAGEGETQYF.

This chain connects TRBV9 to TRBJ2-2; 13 bases fit TRBD2. CDR3 length: 16 amino acids. Germline loops: CDR1 SGDLS, CDR2 YYNGEE. Trimming removed 4 bases from V and 4 bases from J; junction bases left unmatched: 4. CDR3 sequence reads: CASSNGLAGVTGELFF. DNA for the CDR3: TGTGCCAGCAGCAACGGACTAGCGGGAGTCACCGGGGAGCTGTTTTTT.

The chain uses TRBV9 and TRBJ2-3; 14 positions agree with TRBD2. CDR1 is SGDLS, CDR2 YYNGEE, per germline. V trimming: 3 bases; J trimming: 7 bases; junction bases outside the gene matches: 7. This CDR3 has 16 residues. In DNA form, the CDR3 reads TGTGCCAGCAGCGAGACTAGCGGGGGGGGTTCGTATACGCAGTATTTT. It specifies CASSETSGGGSYTQYF.

The CDR3 reads CASSEEGDSYNEQFF. Here the CDR3 DNA reads TGTGCCAGCAGTGAGGAGGGAGACTCCTACAATGAGCAGTTCTTC. This chain connects TRBV6-4 to TRBJ2-1, with D maybe TRBD2 (6 bases). The CDR3 covers 15 residues. The germline CDR1 and CDR2 sequences are MRHNA and SNTAGT. V was pared by 3 bases and J by 0 bases, with 9 bases between.

This clone has more than one count but fewer than ten. The genes are TRBV19 and TRBJ2-7, with D perhaps matching TRBD1 (5 bases). V lost 1 base and J 4 bases, leaving 11 bases between the germline ends. Looked up from germline, CDR1 is LNHDA and CDR2 is SQIVND (reference sequence). The CDR3 sequence is 14 residues long. DNA of the CDR3: TGTGCCAGTAGTATAGCATCAGGGTTTTACGAGCAGTACTTC. Translation gives CASSIASGFYEQYF.

The gene calls are TRBV7-3 and TRBJ2-5, with TRBD2 identical over 8 bases. The CDR3 has 14 residues. Germline V gives CDR1 SGHTA, CDR2 FQGTGA. After removal of 2 bases from V and 5 bases from J, the junction contained 4 bases not matched to a gene. CDR3 DNA: TGTGCCAGCAGCTTATTCGGGAGGGGCGAGACCCAGTACTTC. Translating it yields CASSLFGRGETQYF.

The chain uses TRBV12-5 and TRBJ2-2, with 8 positions matching TRBD2. CDR3 length: 18 amino acids. Germline V lookup: CDR1 LGHNT, CDR2 FRNRAP. V shed 2 bases, J shed 4 bases, and the junction held 12 bases outside the gene matches. CDR3: CASGLSPGAGGSTGELFF. The CDR3 coding sequence is TGTGCTAGTGGTTTGTCGCCAGGGGCGGGGGGAAGCACCGGGGAGCTGTTTTTT.

The chain carries TRBV5-1 and TRBJ1-2, with 7 bases fitting TRBD1. This CDR3 has 14 amino acids. Germline loops: CDR1 SGHRS, CDR2 YFSETQ. The trim removed 4 bases at V and 6 bases at J, leaving 9 bases unmatched. The CDR3 protein is CASSPITGANGYTF. For the CDR3, the DNA is TGCGCCAGCAGCCCAATTACAGGGGCGAATGGCTACACCTTC.

V gene TRBV7-9 combines with J gene TRBJ2-1; 10 bases line up with TRBD2. Germline values: CDR1 SEHNR, CDR2 FQNEAQ (reference sequence). The CDR3 totals 16 residues. Unmatched junction bases numbered 2, after V lost 3 bases and J lost 0 bases. The CDR3 DNA sequence: TGTGCCAGCAGCTTCGCTAGCGGGGGCTCCTACAATGAGCAGTTCTTC. Its protein is CASSFASGGSYNEQFF. Full variable domain (remainder filled in from reference TRBV7-9 and TRBJ2-1): DTGVSQNPRHKITKRGQNVTFRCDPISEHNRLYWYRQTLGQGPEFLTYFQNEAQLEKSRLLSDRFSAERPKGSFSTLEIQRTEQGDSAMYLCASSFASGGSYNEQFFGPGTRLTVL.

The V call is TRBV4-2, the J call TRBJ1-2; D remains unclear. This CDR3 region has 14 residues. The V end was cut by 0 bases, the J end by 5 bases, with 10 bases between. The germline gives CDR1 LGHNA, CDR2 YNFKEQ. The CDR3 region has the DNA TGTGCCAGCAGCCAAGAGCCAGTGACTTATGGCTACACCTTC. Translated: CASSQEPVTYGYTF.

The chain uses TRBV15 and TRBJ2-1, with 7 bases identical to TRBD1. Looked up from germline, CDR1 is LNHNV and CDR2 is YYDKDF (reference sequence). The J segment lost 0 bases and the V segment lost 8 bases, leaving 7 bases of the junction unmatched. CDR3 length: 15 residues. In DNA, the CDR3 is TGTGCCACCGGGGGACAGTCGAGCTCCTACAATGAGCAGTTCTTC. As protein: CATGGQSSSYNEQFF.

V usage is TRBV5-5 and J usage is TRBJ1-6; D gene ambiguous. Per the germline V gene, CDR1 is SGHKS and CDR2 is YYEKEE (reference sequence). The CDR3 extends over 14 amino acids. The V gene lost 0 bases and the J gene lost 4 bases, with 5 bases spanning the gap. The CDR3 here is CASSLDNYNSPLHF. The DNA of the CDR3 is TGTGCCAGCAGCTTGGACAATTATAATTCACCCCTCCACTTT.

This chain uses TRBV6-1 with TRBJ2-7, with a possible D match to TRBD1 (5 bases). V lost 2 bases and J 2 bases, leaving 13 bases between the germline ends. The CDR3 loop spans 15 amino acids. CDR1 is MNHNS and CDR2 is SASEGT in the germline V gene. The CDR3 region has the DNA TGTGCCAGCAGTGAAACAAGGGGCATCCCCTACGAGCAGTACTTC. It is translated as CASSETRGIPYEQYF.

The gene calls are TRBV19 and TRBJ1-5, with 9 bases lining up with TRBD1. The CDR3 totals 15 residues. Germline V gives CDR1 LNHDA, CDR2 SQIVND (reference sequence). The V gene end was trimmed by 7 bases and the J gene end by 5 bases; junction bases not matched to a gene: 9. CDR3 coding DNA: TGTGCCAGTAATGAACTGGGACAGGGTTATCAGCCCCAGCATTTT. As protein: CASNELGQGYQPQHF.

The chain recombines TRBV11-3 with TRBJ2-1, with 10 bases aligning to TRBD1. The CDR3 covers 19 residues. The germline V gene has CDR1 SGHNT and CDR2 YENEEA. V trimming: 5 bases; J trimming: 3 bases; junction bases outside the gene matches: 16. The CDR3 protein is CASSTRQGAVSLHYNEQFF. The CDR3 DNA is TGTGCCAGCAGCACCAGACAGGGGGCGGTTTCGTTACACTACAATGAGCAGTTCTTC.

The chain combines TRBV29-1 with TRBJ2-3; 8 bases are shared with TRBD2. The CDR3 has 14 residues. V lost 5 bases and J lost 2; bases outside the gene matches: 6. Germline assignment: CDR1 SQVTM and CDR2 ANQGSEA. The CDR3 sequence is CSVSGGRNTDTQYF. CDR3 in DNA: TGCAGCGTTAGTGGCGGGAGGAACACAGATACGCAGTATTTT.

The chain carries TRBV13 and TRBJ2-5; the D is unclear. V gave up 4 bases and J gave up 4 bases, with 10 bases separating them. There are 13 residues in the CDR3. Germline CDR1 and CDR2: PRHDT and FYEKMQ (reference sequence). CDR3 region: CASSSPPRETQYF. The CDR3 DNA reads as TGTGCCAGCAGCTCACCGCCGCGAGAGACCCAGTACTTC.

V and J are TRBV29-1 and TRBJ1-2; 7 bases agree with TRBD1. This CDR3 is 15 amino acids long. V dropped 2 bases and J dropped 2; count of bases not matched to a gene: 8. The germline gives CDR1 SQVTM, CDR2 ANQGSEA. CDR3 coding DNA: TGCAGCGTTGAACCCTACGGGACAGCGAACTATGGCTACACCTTC. This gives the protein CSVEPYGTANYGYTF.

This chain links TRBV6-4 with TRBJ2-7; D gene unclear. The V gene's germline CDR1 is MRHNA and CDR2 SNTAGT. V gave up 0 bases and J gave up 5 bases, with 11 bases separating them. CDR3 length: 14 amino acids. Written as DNA, the CDR3 is TGTGCCAGCAGTGACTCGAGCGCCCCGGACGAGCAGTACTTC. Its translation: CASSDSSAPDEQYF.